A single T cell receptor beta chain is shown here with its context. These data are taken from a study of blood T cell repertoires in COVID-19. Study-level information: Sites across the United States, Italy and Spain contributed samples from acute and convalescent COVID-19. From T cells, B-cell-depleted T cells, or PBMCs came the material, which was cDNA or gDNA.

Source study methods: Amplified reference gene primers provided the basis for estimating nucleated cell counts. The method was immunoSEQ multiplex PCR; TCRdb's version includes in-frame clones alone and lacks a portion of them. Clonal size and the V and J genes are those of that table, whereas D and trimming came from the DNA. The repertoire consists of about 360,000 clones, with about four fifths occurring once and the leading ten covering 3%. V was pared by 6 bases and J by 4 bases, with 5 bases of the junction left unmatched. Germline CDR1 MRHNA, CDR2 SNTAGT. The CDR3 length is 15 residues. This rearrangement joins TRBV6-4 to TRBJ2-2, with 10 positions matching TRBD2. The receptor was derived from a man younger than 40 with active or convalescent COVID-19. Sequenced sample: peripheral blood. In DNA form, the CDR3 reads TGTGCCAGCAGCCCTAGCGGGGGTTCCACCGGGGAGCTGTTTTTT. This gives the protein CASSPSGGSTGELFF.